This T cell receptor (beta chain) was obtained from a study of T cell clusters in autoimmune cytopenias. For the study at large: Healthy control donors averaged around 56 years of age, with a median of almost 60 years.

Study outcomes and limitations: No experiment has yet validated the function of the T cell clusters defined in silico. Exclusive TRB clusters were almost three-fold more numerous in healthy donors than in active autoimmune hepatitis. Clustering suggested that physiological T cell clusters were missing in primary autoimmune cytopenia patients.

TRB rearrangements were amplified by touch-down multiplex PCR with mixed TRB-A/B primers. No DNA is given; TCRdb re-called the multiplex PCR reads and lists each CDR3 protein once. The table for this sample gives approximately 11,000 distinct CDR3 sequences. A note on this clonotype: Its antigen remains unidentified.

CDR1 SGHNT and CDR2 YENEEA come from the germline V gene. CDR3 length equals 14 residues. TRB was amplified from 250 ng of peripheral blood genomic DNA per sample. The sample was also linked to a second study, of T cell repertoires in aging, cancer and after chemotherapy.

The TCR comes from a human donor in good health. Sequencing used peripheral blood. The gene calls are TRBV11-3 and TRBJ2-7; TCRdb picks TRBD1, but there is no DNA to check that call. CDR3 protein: CASSFGQGTYEQYF.